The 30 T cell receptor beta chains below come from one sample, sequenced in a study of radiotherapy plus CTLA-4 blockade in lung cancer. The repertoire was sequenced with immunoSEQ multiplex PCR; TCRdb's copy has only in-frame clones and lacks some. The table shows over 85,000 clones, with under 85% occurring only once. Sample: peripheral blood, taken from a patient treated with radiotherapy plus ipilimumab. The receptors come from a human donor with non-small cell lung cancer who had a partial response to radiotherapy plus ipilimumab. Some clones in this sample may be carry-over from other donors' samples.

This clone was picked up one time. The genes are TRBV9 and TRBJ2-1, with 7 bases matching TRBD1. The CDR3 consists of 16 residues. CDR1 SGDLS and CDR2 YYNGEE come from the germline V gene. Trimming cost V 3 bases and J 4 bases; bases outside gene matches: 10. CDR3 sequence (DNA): TGTGCCAGCAGCGGCGGACAGGCTAAGATGTACAATGAGCAGTTCTTC. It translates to CASSGGQAKMYNEQFF.

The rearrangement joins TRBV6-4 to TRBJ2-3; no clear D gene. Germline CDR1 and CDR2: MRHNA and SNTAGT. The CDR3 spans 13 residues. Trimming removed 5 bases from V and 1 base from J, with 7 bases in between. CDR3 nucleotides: TGTGCCAGCAGTTTCAGCGGCACAGATACGCAGTATTTT. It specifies CASSFSGTDTQYF.

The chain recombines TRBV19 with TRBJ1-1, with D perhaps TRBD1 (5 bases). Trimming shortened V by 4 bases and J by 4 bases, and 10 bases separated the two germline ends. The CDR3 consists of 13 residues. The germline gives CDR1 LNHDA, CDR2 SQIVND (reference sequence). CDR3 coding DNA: TGTGCCAGTAGTAGTCGGGGGGTCACTGAAGCTTTCTTT. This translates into CASSSRGVTEAFF.

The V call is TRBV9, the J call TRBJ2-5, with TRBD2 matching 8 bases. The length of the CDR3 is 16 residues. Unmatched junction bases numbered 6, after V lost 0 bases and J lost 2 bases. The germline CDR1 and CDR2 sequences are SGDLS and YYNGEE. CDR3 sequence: CASSVGSGSSQETQYF. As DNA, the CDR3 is TGTGCCAGCAGCGTAGGGAGCGGGAGTTCACAAGAGACCCAGTACTTC.

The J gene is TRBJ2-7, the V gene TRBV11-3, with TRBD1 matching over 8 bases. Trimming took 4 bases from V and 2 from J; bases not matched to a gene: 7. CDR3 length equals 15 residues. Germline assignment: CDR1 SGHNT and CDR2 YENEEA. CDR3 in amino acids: CASSSGGTGPYEQYF. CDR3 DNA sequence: TGTGCCAGCAGCTCAGGAGGGACAGGACCCTACGAGCAGTACTTC.

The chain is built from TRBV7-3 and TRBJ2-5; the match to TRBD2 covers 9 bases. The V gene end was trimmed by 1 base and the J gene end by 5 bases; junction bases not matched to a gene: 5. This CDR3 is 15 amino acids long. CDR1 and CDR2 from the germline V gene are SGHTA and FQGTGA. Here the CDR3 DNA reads TGTGCCAGCAGCTTAATGGCGGGGGGGTTTGAGACCCAGTACTTC. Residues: CASSLMAGGFETQYF.

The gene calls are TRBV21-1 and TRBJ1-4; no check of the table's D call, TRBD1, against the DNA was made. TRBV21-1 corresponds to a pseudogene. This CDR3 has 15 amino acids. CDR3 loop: CASSRPGQGGEKLFF. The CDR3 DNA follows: TGTGCCAGCAGCAGACCGGGACAGGGGGGTGAAAAACTGTTTTTT.

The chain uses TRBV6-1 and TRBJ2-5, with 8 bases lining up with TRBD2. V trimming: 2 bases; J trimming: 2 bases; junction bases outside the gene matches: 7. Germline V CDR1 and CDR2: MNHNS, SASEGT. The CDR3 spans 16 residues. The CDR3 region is CASSESKREPQETQYF. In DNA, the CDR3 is TGTGCCAGCAGTGAAAGTAAGCGGGAGCCACAAGAGACCCAGTACTTC.

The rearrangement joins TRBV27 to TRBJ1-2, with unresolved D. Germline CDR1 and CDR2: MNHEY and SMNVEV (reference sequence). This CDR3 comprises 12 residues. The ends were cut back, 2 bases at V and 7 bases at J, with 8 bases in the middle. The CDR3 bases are TGTGCCAGCAGTTTAGGTGGTAGTGGCTACACCTTC. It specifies CASSLGGSGYTF.

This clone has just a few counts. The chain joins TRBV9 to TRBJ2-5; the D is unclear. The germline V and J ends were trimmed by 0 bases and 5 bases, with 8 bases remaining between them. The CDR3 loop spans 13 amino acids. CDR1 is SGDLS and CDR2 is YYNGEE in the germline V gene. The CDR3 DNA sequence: TGTGCCAGCAGCGTAGACAGCCGGGAGACCCAGTACTTC. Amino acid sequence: CASSVDSRETQYF.

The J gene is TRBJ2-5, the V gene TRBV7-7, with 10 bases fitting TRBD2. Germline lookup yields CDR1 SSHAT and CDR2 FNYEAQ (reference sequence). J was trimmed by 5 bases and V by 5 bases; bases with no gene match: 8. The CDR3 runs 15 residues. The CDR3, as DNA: TGTGCCAGCAGCCCCAGCGGGGGGGGCCTCGAGACCCAGTACTTC. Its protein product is CASSPSGGGLETQYF.

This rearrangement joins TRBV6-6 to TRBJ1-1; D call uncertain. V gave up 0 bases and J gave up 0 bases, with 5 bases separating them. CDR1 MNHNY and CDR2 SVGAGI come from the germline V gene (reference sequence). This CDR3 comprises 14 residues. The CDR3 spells CASSYSSVNTEAFF. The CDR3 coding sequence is TGTGCCAGCAGTTACTCGTCGGTGAACACTGAAGCTTTCTTT.

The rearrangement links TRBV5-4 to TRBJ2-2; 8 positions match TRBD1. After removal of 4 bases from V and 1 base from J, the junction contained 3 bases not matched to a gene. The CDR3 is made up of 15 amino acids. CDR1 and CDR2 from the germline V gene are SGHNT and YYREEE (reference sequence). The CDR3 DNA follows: TGTGCCAGCAGCCCTGGACAGGGGAACACCGGGGAGCTGTTTTTT. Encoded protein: CASSPGQGNTGELFF.

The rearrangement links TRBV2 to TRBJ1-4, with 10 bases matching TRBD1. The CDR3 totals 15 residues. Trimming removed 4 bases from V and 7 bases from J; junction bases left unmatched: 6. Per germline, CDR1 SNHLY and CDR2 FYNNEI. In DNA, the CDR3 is TGTGCCAGCAGTGTGATGGGGACAGGGGCTGAAAAACTGTTTTTT. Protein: CASSVMGTGAEKLFF. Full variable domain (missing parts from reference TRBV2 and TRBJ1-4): EPEVTQTPSHQVTQMGQEVILRCVPISNHLYFYWYRQILGQKVEFLVSFYNNEISEKSEIFDDQFSVERPDGSNFTLKIRSTKLEDSAMYFCASSVMGTGAEKLFFGSGTQLSVL.

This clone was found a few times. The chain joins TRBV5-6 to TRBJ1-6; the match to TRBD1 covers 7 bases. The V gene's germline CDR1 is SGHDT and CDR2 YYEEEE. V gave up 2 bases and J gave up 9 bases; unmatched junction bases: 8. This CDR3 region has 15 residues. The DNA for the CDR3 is TGTGCCAGCAGCTTAGTTAGAGGGGGCGGTTCACCCCTCCACTTT. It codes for CASSLVRGGGSPLHF.

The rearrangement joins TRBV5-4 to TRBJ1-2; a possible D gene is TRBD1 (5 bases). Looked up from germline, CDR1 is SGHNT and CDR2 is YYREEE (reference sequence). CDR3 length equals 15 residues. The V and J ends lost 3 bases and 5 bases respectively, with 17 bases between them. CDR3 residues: CASSSPASGPYGYTF. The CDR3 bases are TGTGCCAGCAGCTCACCTGCGTCAGGGCCGTATGGCTACACCTTC.

The CDR3, as DNA: TGTGCCAGCACCCCGAGGGAGTCTGGGGCCAACGTCCTGACTTTC. It is translated as CASTPRESGANVLTF. The chain joins TRBV5-4 to TRBJ2-6; a weak D match, TRBD2 (5 bases). The CDR3 totals 15 residues. From germline, CDR1 is SGHNT and CDR2 YYREEE (reference sequence). The V end was cut by 6 bases, the J end by 1 base, with 11 bases between. The whole variable domain, filled in from reference TRBV5-4 and TRBJ2-6, reads ETGVTQSPTHLIKTRGQQVTLRCSSQSGHNTVSWYQQALGQGPQFIFQYYREEENGRGNFPPRFSGLQFPNYSSELNVNALELDDSALYLCASTPRESGANVLTFGAGSRLTVL.

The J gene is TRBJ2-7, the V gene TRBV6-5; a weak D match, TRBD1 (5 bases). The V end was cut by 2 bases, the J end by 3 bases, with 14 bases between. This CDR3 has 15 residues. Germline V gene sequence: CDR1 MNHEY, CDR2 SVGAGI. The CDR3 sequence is CASSYTKDTVYEQYF. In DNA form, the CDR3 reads TGTGCCAGCAGTTACACAAAGGACACAGTCTACGAGCAGTACTTC.

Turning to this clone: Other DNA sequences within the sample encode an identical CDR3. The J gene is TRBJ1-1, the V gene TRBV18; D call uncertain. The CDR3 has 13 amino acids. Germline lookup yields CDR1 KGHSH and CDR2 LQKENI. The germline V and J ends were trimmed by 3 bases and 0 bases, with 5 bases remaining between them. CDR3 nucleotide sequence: TGTGCCAGCTCACCCAGAATGAACACTGAAGCTTTCTTT. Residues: CASSPRMNTEAFF. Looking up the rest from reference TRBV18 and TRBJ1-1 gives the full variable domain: NAGVMQNPRHLVRRRGQEARLRCSPMKGHSHVYWYRQLPEEGLKFMVYLQKENIIDESGMPKERFSAEFPKEGPSILRIQQVVRGDSAAYFCASSPRMNTEAFFGQGTRLTVV.

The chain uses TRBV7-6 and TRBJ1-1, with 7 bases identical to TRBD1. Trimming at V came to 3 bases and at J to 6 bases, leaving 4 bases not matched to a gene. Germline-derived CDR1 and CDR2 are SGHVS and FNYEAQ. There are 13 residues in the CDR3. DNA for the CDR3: TGTGCCAGCAGCTTCCGGCAGGGGGCTGAAGCTTTCTTT. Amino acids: CASSFRQGAEAFF.

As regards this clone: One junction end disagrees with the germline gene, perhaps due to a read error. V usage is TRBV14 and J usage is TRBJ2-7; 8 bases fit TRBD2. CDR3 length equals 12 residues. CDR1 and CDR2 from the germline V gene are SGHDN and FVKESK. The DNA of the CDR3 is TGTGCCAGCAGCCAAGTAGCGGGGATCCTCCTCTTC. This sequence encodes CASSQVAGILLF. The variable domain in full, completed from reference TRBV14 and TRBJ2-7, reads EAGVTQFPSHSVIEKGQTVTLRCDPISGHDNLYWYRRVMGKEIKFLLHFVKESKQDESGMPNNRFLAERTGGTYSTLKVQPAELEDSGVYFCASSQVAGILLFGPGTRLTVT.

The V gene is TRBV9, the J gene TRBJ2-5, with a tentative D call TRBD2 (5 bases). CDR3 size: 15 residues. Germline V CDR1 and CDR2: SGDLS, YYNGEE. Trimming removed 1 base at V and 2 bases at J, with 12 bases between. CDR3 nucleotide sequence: TGTGCCAGCAGCGTAATGGCGGGTGGACAAGAGACCCAGTACTTC. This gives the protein CASSVMAGGQETQYF.

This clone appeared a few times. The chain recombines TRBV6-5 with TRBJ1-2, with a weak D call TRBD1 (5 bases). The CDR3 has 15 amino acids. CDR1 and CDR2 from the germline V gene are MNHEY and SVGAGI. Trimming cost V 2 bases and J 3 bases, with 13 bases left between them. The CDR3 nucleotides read TGTGCCAGCAGTTACACAGGCCGGGCCCACTATGGCTACACCTTC. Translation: CASSYTGRAHYGYTF.

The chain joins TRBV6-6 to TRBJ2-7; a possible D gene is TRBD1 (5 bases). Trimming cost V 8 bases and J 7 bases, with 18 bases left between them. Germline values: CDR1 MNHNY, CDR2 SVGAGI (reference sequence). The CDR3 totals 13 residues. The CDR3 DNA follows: TGTGCCAGCTACTCAGGGTTGTCGAAAGAGCAGTACTTC. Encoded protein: CASYSGLSKEQYF.

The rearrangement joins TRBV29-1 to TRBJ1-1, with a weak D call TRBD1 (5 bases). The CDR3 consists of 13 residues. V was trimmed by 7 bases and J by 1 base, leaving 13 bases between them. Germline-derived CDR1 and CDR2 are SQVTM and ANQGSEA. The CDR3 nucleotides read TGCAGCGCCGATGACAGCCAGAACACTGAAGCTTTCTTT. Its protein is CSADDSQNTEAFF. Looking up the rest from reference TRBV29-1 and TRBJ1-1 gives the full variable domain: SAVISQKPSRDICQRGTSLTIQCQVDSQVTMMFWYRQQPGQSLTLIATANQGSEATYESGFVIDKFPISRPNLTFSTLTVSNMSPEDSSIYLCSADDSQNTEAFFGQGTRLTVV.

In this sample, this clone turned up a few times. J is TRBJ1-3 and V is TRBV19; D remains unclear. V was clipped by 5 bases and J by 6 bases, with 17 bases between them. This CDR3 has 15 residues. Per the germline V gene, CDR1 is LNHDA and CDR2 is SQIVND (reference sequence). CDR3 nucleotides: TGTGCCAGTAGTGCGACTATCTCTGGGTCAAACACCATATATTTT. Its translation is CASSATISGSNTIYF.

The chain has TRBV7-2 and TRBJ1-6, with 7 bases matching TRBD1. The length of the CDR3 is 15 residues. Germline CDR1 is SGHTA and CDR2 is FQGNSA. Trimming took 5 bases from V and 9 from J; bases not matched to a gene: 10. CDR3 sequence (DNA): TGTGCCAGCAGCGATAACAGGGGAGTGACTTCACCCCTCCACTTT. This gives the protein CASSDNRGVTSPLHF.

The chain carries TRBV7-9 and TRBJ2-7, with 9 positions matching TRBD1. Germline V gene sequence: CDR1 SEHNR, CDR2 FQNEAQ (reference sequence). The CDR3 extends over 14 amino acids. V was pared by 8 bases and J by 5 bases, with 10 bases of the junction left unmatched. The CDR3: CASGSGTGRHEQYF. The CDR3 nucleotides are TGTGCCAGCGGATCCGGGACAGGGAGACACGAGCAGTACTTC.

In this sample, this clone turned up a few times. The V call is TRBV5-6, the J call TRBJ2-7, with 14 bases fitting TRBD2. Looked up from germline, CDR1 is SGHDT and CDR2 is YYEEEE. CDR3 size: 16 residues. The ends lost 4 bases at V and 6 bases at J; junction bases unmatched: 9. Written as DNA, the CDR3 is TGTGCCAGCAGCCGCGGCGGACTAGCGGGGGGCAGCGAGCAGTACTTC. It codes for CASSRGGLAGGSEQYF.

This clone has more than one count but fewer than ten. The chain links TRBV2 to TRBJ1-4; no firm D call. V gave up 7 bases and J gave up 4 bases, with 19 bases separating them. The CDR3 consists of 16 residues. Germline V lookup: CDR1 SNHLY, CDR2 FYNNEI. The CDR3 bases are TGTGCCAGCATGTCTAGGCCTCCACTCATTAATGAAAAACTGTTTTTT. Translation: CASMSRPPLINEKLFF.